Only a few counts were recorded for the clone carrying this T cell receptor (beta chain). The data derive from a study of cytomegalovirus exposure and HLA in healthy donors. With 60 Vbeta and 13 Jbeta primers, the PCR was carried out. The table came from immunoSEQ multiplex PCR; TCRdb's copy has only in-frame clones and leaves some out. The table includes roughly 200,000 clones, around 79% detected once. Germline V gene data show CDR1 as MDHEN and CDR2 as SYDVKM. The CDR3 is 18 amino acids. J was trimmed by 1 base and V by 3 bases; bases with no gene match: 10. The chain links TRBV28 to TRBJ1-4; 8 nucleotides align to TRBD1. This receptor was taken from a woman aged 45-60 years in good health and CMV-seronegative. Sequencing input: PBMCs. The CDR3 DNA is TGTGCCAGCAGTTTGAAGGGACAGGTATTAAGAACTAATGAAAAACTGTTTTTT. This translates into CASSLKGQVLRTNEKLFF.